This entry features one T cell receptor beta chain sequence. Antigen unknown. This sample is part of a study of cytomegalovirus exposure and HLA in healthy donors. Trimming shortened V by 3 bases and J by 0 bases, and 12 bases separated the two germline ends. This CDR3 is built from 16 residues. The V gene's germline CDR1 is GTSNPN and CDR2 SVGIG (reference sequence). Produced via immunoSEQ multiplex PCR; TCRdb's table is partial and in-frame only. The sample records around 150,000 clones, around 88% being singletons. General study findings and limits: The classifier reportedly diagnosed cytomegalovirus status with high sensitivity and specificity. According to a later analysis, TCR clusters from the first cohort tended to co-occur in the 100 to 150 validation repertoires. The study listed 164 cytomegalovirus-associated TCR beta chains. Many donors shared some public TCRs, even though most TCR sequences were rare.

Sequences were obtained from PBMCs. The TCR was taken from a woman between 18 and 30 years old in good health and CMV-seropositive. The J gene is TRBJ2-6, the V gene TRBV30; tentatively, D is TRBD1 (6 bases). CDR3 amino acids: CAWREQGTSGANVLTF. Here the CDR3 DNA reads TGTGCCTGGAGGGAACAGGGTACCTCTGGGGCCAACGTCCTGACTTTC.